Listed below are T cell receptor beta chains from one sample, sequenced in a study of blood T cell repertoires in COVID-19. Here immunoSEQ multiplex PCR was the method, and the copy in TCRdb shows in-frame clones only, minus some. This sample has about 46,000 clones, with 85% to 90% found just once. The sequencing input was peripheral blood. Receptor source: a human donor in a cohort sampled during active COVID-19. Each CDR3 is given with its conserved first and last residue. D genes are given only for firm matches. The size of a clone is reported for some rows only, either as once, few or many, or as a class for expanded clones.

>.|TRBV6-1|.|TRBJ2-5
TGTGCCAGCAGTGAGGAAGGGGGTCAAGAGACCCAGTACTTC
CASSEEGGQETQYF
>.|TRBV7-9|.|TRBJ2-7
TGTGCCAGCAGCCGTGGAGGGGTTAGCTCCTACGAGCAGTACTTC
CASSRGGVSSYEQYF
>.|TRBV28|TRBD1|TRBJ2-5
TGTGCCAGCAGTTTGTGGCAGGGGGACGAGACCCAGTACTTC
CASSLWQGDETQYF
>.|TRBV5-4|TRBD1|TRBJ1-2
TGTGCCAGCAGCCCAGGGACAGGCGTAAAGACCTTC
CASSPGTGVKTF
>.|TRBV4-1|.|TRBJ2-1
TGCGCCAGCAGTGGAGACTTCAACAATGAGCAGTTCTTC
CASSGDFNNEQFF
>.|TRBV2|.|TRBJ2-7
TGTGCCAGCGCTTGGGCCGCCTACGAGCAGTACTTC
CASAWAAYEQYF
>once|TRBV18|TRBD1|TRBJ1-2
TGTGCCAGCTCACCTCCGGGACAGGAGGAAGGCTACACCTTC
CASSPPGQEEGYTF
>.|TRBV7-9|TRBD1|TRBJ1-3
TGTGCCAGCAGCTACACAGGGGTAGGGGGAAACACCATATATTTT
CASSYTGVGGNTIYF
>.|TRBV7-3|.|TRBJ1-2
TGTGCCAGCAGCTTAAGTGGGGGGAATGGCTACACCTTC
CASSLSGGNGYTF
>.|TRBV7-2|.|TRBJ2-3
TGTGCCAGCAGCCTACCAGGACATTCAGAAGATTTAACAGATACGCAGTATTTT
CASSLPGHSEDLTDTQYF
>.|TRBV2|.|TRBJ2-1
TGTGCCAGCAGTGAGGGGACAACGGTTGAAGGGCAGTTCTTC
CASSEGTTVEGQFF
>few|TRBV3-1/TRBV3-2|.|TRBJ2-7
TGTGCCAGCAGCCAAACTGGGACGGACTACAAGAGGTACTTC
CASSQTGTDYKRYF
>.|TRBV9|TRBD1|TRBJ1-2
TGTGCCAGCAGCTATGGACAGGGCTATGGCTACACCTTC
CASSYGQGYGYTF
>.|TRBV28|.|TRBJ1-5
TGTGCCAGCAGTCACACGTTGGCCGAGCCCCAGCATTTT
CASSHTLAEPQHF
>.|TRBV14|TRBD1|TRBJ1-2
TGTGCCAGCAGCCAAGGACAGGGGAAACTCTATGGCTACACCTTC
CASSQGQGKLYGYTF
>.|TRBV6-5|.|TRBJ2-3
TGTGCCAGCAGTTGGCGGGACACAGATACGCAGTATTTT
CASSWRDTDTQYF
>.|TRBV6-1|.|TRBJ1-2
TGTGCCAGCAGTGACATAGCTCACTATGGCTACACCTTC
CASSDIAHYGYTF
>.|TRBV27|TRBD2|TRBJ2-7
TGTGCCAGCAGTTTGTCTAGCGGGAAAGTTTACGAGCAGTACTTC
CASSLSSGKVYEQYF
>.|TRBV7-9|.|TRBJ2-7
TGTGCCAGCAGCTTCTCAGGCAACGAGCAGTACTTC
CASSFSGNEQYF
>.|TRBV6-5|TRBD2|TRBJ2-3
TGTGCCAGCAGTTACACGGAGCCGGGAGGGACAGATACGCAGTATTTT
CASSYTEPGGTDTQYF
>few|TRBV4-1|TRBD1|TRBJ1-5
TGCGCCAGCAGCCAAGAACAAGGGGGCGCAAATCAGCCCCAGCATTTT
CASSQEQGGANQPQHF
>.|TRBV3-1/TRBV3-2|TRBD2|TRBJ2-3
TGTGCCAGCAGCCCGCTCGGAGCGGGAGGGCCTCCGGATACGCAGTATTTT
CASSPLGAGGPPDTQYF
>.|TRBV2|TRBD1|TRBJ1-6
TGTGCCAGCAGTCTCCGGGACAGGGACTCACCCCTCCACTTT
CASSLRDRDSPLHF
>.|TRBV7-3|.|TRBJ2-3
TGTGCCAGCAGCTTATGGGGCCCAGATACGCAGTATTTT
CASSLWGPDTQYF
>once|TRBV2|TRBD1|TRBJ1-5
TGTGCCAGCAGCGACAACAGGGGTCGAGATCAGCCCCAGCATTTT
CASSDNRGRDQPQHF
>.|TRBV5-8|TRBD2|TRBJ2-1
TGTGCCAGCCGTCCCTTCGGGACTAGCGGGATGTCGTCCTACAATGAGCAGTTCTTC
CASRPFGTSGMSSYNEQFF
>.|TRBV7-9|TRBD1|TRBJ1-4
TGTGCCAGCAGCCGAATTATTGGACAGGACGGGGGTGAAAAACTGTTTTTT
CASSRIIGQDGGEKLFF
>once|TRBV7-9|TRBD1|TRBJ1-4
TGTGCCAGCAGCTTCCCGGGACAGGGATATGAAAAACTGTTTTTT
CASSFPGQGYEKLFF
>.|TRBV2|.|TRBJ1-1
TGTGCCAGCAGGCCAGGGGTGTCGAACACTGAAGCTTTCTTT
CASRPGVSNTEAFF
>.|TRBV5-5|TRBD1|TRBJ1-1
TGTGCCAGCAGGACTGGACCGGGACAGGGGCCCGGCACTGAAGCTTTCTTT
CASRTGPGQGPGTEAFF
>.|TRBV5-5|TRBD1|TRBJ2-7
TGTGCCAGCAGGGGACAGTACGAGCAGTACTTC
CASRGQYEQYF
>.|TRBV6-2/TRBV6-3|.|TRBJ1-4
TGTGCCAGCACCCCCGTCGGGGGGGGGAATGAAAAACTGTTTTTT
CASTPVGGGNEKLFF
>.|TRBV27|TRBD2|TRBJ2-7
TGTGCCAGCAGTCAAGGGACTAGCGGTTACGAGCAGTACTTC
CASSQGTSGYEQYF
>.|TRBV5-1|.|TRBJ2-5
TGCGCCAGCAGCTTGGCTTCGGATGAGGTCCAAGAGACCCAGTACTTC
CASSLASDEVQETQYF
>few|TRBV6-5|.|TRBJ2-7
TGTGCCAGCAGTACCTCACAGGCTTACGAGCAGTACTTC
CASSTSQAYEQYF
>.|TRBV5-1|.|TRBJ2-7
TGCGCCAGCAGCTTCTCGGACGGGACCTACGAGCAGTACTTC
CASSFSDGTYEQYF
>.|TRBV3-1/TRBV3-2|.|TRBJ2-7
TGTGCCAGCAGCCTAGCGTCTGGAATTAGCGAGCAGTACTTC
CASSLASGISEQYF
>.|TRBV6-5|TRBD1|TRBJ1-2
TGTGCCAGCAGTCGGACAGGGGACTATGGCTACACCTTC
CASSRTGDYGYTF
>.|TRBV2|.|TRBJ1-1
TGTGCCAGCAGTGAAGCGCTTCGACAGATGAACACTGAAGCTTTCTTT
CASSEALRQMNTEAFF
>.|TRBV12-3/TRBV12-4|.|TRBJ1-2
TGTGCCAGCACCGGGAAACTGGGGGGGAACACCTTC
CASTGKLGGNTF
>.|TRBV19|TRBD1|TRBJ1-4
TGTGCCAGTAGCGACAGGGCAACTAATGAAAAACTGTTTTTT
CASSDRATNEKLFF